Listed below are T cell receptor delta chains from one sample, sequenced in a study of γδ T cells in repeated Plasmodium falciparum infection. TCRdb applied CATT to the multiplex PCR reads for clone calling. The sample includes tens of thousands of delta-chain clones, 1.6% of them seen just once. The sequencing input was gamma-delta T cells from blood. The receptor set was obtained from a pool of human donors (malaria-infected and uninfected, not separated). Each CDR3 is given without its conserved first and last residue. Each record gives: D gene, clone size, J gene, V gene, CDR3 protein. D genes are given only for firm matches. Clone sizes are shown as once, few, many or a size class.

>.|many|TRDJ1|TRDV1
ALGGSGGNTYKLI
>.|medium-sized|TRDJ1|TRDV1
ALGERGETHYYTDKLI
>.|few|TRDJ1|TRDV1
ALGKISRGWGYTDKLI
>TRDD2|medium-sized|TRDJ1|TRDV1
ALGDLTFLPIPIHRYDKLI
>TRDD3|few|TRDJ1|TRDV2
ACDTLAGGHAFRTDKLI
>.|large|TRDJ1|TRDV1
ALGDSYLDKLI
>TRDD3|many|TRDJ1|TRDV3
AFLGDIASLI
>.|many|TRDJ1|TRAV29/DV5
AASLRGFGTDKLI
>TRDD3|many|TRDJ1|TRDV2
ACDPTVLGDNPASKYTDKLI
>TRDD3|many|TRDJ1|TRDV2
ACDSLLGNSYTDKLI
>TRDD3|many|TRDJ1|TRDV1
ALGELLPRRGDKPVQTDKLI
>TRDD3|many|TRDJ1|TRDV1
ALGELARLLQPRLLGDKTTDKLI
>TRDD3|many|TRDJ1|TRDV2
ACDLLGDTHTDKLI
>.|many|.|TRDV1
ALGEPGRFTLF